This T cell receptor (beta chain) came from a study of blood T cells in healthy people across ages. Study observations and caveats: A strong correlation was seen between TCR beta diversity and naive T cell percentage.

This clonotype was found a few times. The antigen is undetermined. It was with a sample-barcoded 5' primer and a J-beta primer mix that a second PCR of about 6 to 11 cycles was run. From the 5' RACE reads, TCRdb called clonotypes with MiXCR, one entry per CDR3 protein. The sample has approximately 830,000 distinct CDR3 sequences, approximately 59% seen once. Unmatched junction bases numbered 7, after V lost 0 bases and J lost 10 bases. The CDR3 sequence is 17 residues long. Germline V lookup: CDR1 LGHNA, CDR2 YSLEER. The chain links TRBV4-3 to TRBJ2-1, with 15 bases lining up with TRBD2. The TCR was taken from a man aged 30 to 45 in good health. The specimen sequenced was blood. CDR3 sequence (DNA): TGCGCCAGCAGCCAAGACTGGACTAGCGGGGGGGTCGCGGAGCAGTTCTTC. It specifies CASSQDWTSGGVAEQFF.